One sample yielded the 29 T cell receptor beta chains listed below, sequenced in a study of blood T cell repertoires in COVID-19. The repertoire was sequenced with immunoSEQ multiplex PCR; TCRdb's copy has only in-frame clones and lacks some. The profile shows over 90,000 clones, about 89% of them singletons. The sample taken for sequencing was peripheral blood. These receptors came from a human donor in a cohort sampled during active COVID-19.

J is TRBJ1-6 and V is TRBV30; D is undetermined. Trimming left V 4 bases short and J 1 base short, with 11 bases between. There are 15 residues in the CDR3. The germline gives CDR1 GTSNPN, CDR2 SVGIG (reference sequence). CDR3 sequence (DNA): TGTGCCTGGATGGAGGAAGGTTCCTATAATTCACCCCTCCACTTT. Translation gives CAWMEEGSYNSPLHF. Supplemented by reference TRBV30 and TRBJ1-6, the full variable domain reads SQTIHQWPATLVQPVGSPLSLECTVEGTSNPNLYWYRQAAGRGLQLLFYSVGIGQISSEVPQNLSASRPQDRQFILSSKKLLLSDSGFYLCAWMEEGSYNSPLHFGNGTRLTVT.

This chain uses TRBV6-5 with TRBJ1-6; TRBD1 might be the D (5 bases). Germline V lookup: CDR1 MNHEY, CDR2 SVGAGI. Trimming removed 8 bases from V and 5 bases from J, with 16 bases in between. This CDR3 is 15 amino acids long. Here the CDR3 reads CASALLDSNNSPLHF. CDR3 in DNA: TGTGCCAGCGCTTTGCTTGACAGTAATAATTCACCCCTCCACTTT.

The sample holds a few counts of this clone. The chain couples TRBV3-1 (or the pseudogene TRBV3-2) to TRBJ1-1; a weak D match, TRBD1 (6 bases). CDR1 is LGHDT, CDR2 YNNKEL, per germline (reference sequence). This CDR3 has 15 residues. Between the trimmed V and J ends, which lost 0 bases and 1 base, there was a span of 9 bases. The CDR3 region is CASSQEAGENTEAFF. CDR3 bases: TGTGCCAGCAGCCAAGAGGCAGGGGAGAACACTGAAGCTTTCTTT.

The genes are TRBV4-2 and TRBJ2-7; 9 positions match TRBD1. The germline gives CDR1 LGHNA, CDR2 YNFKEQ. The CDR3 length is 16 residues. Losses at the gene ends were 0 bases for V and 3 bases for J; bases not matched to a gene: 6. CDR3 DNA sequence: TGTGCCAGCAGCCAAGACCGACGGGACAGGGACTACGAGCAGTACTTC. Translation: CASSQDRRDRDYEQYF.

The chain combines TRBV5-5 with TRBJ1-6; tentatively, D is TRBD1 (5 bases). Per germline, CDR1 SGHKS and CDR2 YYEKEE (reference sequence). Trimming removed 1 base at V and 1 base at J, with 12 bases between. This CDR3 contains 17 residues. This CDR3 reads CASSLLGVRSYNSPLHF. The CDR3 coding sequence is TGTGCCAGCAGCTTGTTAGGGGTTAGATCCTATAATTCACCCCTCCACTTT.

The chain recombines TRBV28 with TRBJ2-5, with 8 bases that match TRBD1. The length of the CDR3 is 15 residues. CDR1 and CDR2 from the germline V gene are MDHEN and SYDVKM. Germline trimming cut 4 bases from V and 4 bases from J; bases unmatched to any gene: 8. CDR3 sequence (DNA): TGTGCCAGCAGTTCGGCCAGGGGGCTGCGAGAGACCCAGTACTTC. Its protein product is CASSSARGLRETQYF.

The rearrangement links TRBV5-4 to TRBJ2-1; 8 nucleotides align to TRBD1. The CDR3 totals 13 residues. With 4 bases clipped from V and 8 bases from J, the junction kept 5 bases outside the gene matches. Germline loops: CDR1 SGHNT, CDR2 YYREEE (reference sequence). CDR3 sequence: CASSETTGDEQFF. Here the CDR3 DNA reads TGTGCCAGCAGCGAGACGACAGGGGATGAGCAGTTCTTC. Full variable domain (missing parts from reference TRBV5-4 and TRBJ2-1): ETGVTQSPTHLIKTRGQQVTLRCSSQSGHNTVSWYQQALGQGPQFIFQYYREEENGRGNFPPRFSGLQFPNYSSELNVNALELDDSALYLCASSETTGDEQFFGPGTRLTVL.

This rearrangement joins TRBV20-1 to TRBJ2-7; perhaps TRBD1 as D (6 bases). This CDR3 is 14 amino acids long. Trimming took 3 bases from V and 3 from J, leaving 15 bases between them. Germline V gives CDR1 DFQATT, CDR2 SNEGSKA (reference sequence). The CDR3 DNA is TGCAGTGCTAGTAGGGGGACGGAGATCTACGAGCAGTACTTC. Protein product: CSASRGTEIYEQYF.

V gene TRBV5-6 combines with J gene TRBJ2-7, with TRBD1 matching 9 bases. From germline, CDR1 is SGHDT and CDR2 YYEEEE. V lost 0 bases to trimming and J lost 4 bases; unmatched junction nucleotides: 5. The CDR3 length is 15 residues. CDR3 protein: CASSLEQGALYEQYF. The CDR3 nucleotides are TGTGCCAGCAGCTTGGAACAGGGGGCCCTTTACGAGCAGTACTTC. Drawing the rest from reference TRBV5-6 and TRBJ2-7, the complete variable domain is DAGVTQSPTHLIKTRGQQVTLRCSPKSGHDTVSWYQQALGQGPQFIFQYYEEEERQRGNFPDRFSGHQFPNYSSELNVNALLLGDSALYLCASSLEQGALYEQYFGPGTRLTVT.

The CDR3 loop is CASSTDMNTEAFF. DNA for the CDR3: TGTGCCAGCTCGACAGACATGAACACTGAAGCTTTCTTT. The chain is built from TRBV18 and TRBJ1-1; TRBD1 is a possible D gene (5 bases). The germline V and J ends were trimmed by 6 bases and 0 bases, with 8 bases remaining between them. The CDR3 is 13 residues long. Germline lookup yields CDR1 KGHSH and CDR2 LQKENI.

This clone was observed at least ten times. This rearrangement joins TRBV30 to TRBJ1-5; D perhaps matches TRBD1 (5 bases). V lost 2 bases to trimming and J lost 7 bases, with 24 bases between them. Germline V gene sequence: CDR1 GTSNPN, CDR2 SVGIG (reference sequence). The CDR3 totals 17 residues. As DNA, the CDR3 is TGTGCCTGGAGTTCCCATTTGGGGCAGAACGTTGCGCAGCCCCAGCATTTT. Amino acids: CAWSSHLGQNVAQPQHF.

This clone appeared a few times. The chain recombines TRBV7-3 with TRBJ2-7; 8 bases align to TRBD1. V gave up 5 bases and J gave up 3 bases; unmatched junction bases: 3. The CDR3 runs to 13 residues. Looked up from germline, CDR1 is SGHTA and CDR2 is FQGTGA. The CDR3 coding sequence is TGTGCCAGCAGCCACGACAGGGGCTACGAGCAGTACTTC. The encoded protein is CASSHDRGYEQYF.

The chain carries TRBV29-1 and TRBJ2-1, with TRBD1 identical over 10 bases. CDR3 length equals 14 residues. The germline V gene has CDR1 SQVTM and CDR2 ANQGSEA. V lost 0 bases and J lost 10; bases outside the gene matches: 6. CDR3 nucleotide sequence: TGCAGCGTTGAAGAAGAGACAGGGGGCAAAGAGCAGTTCTTC. Amino acids: CSVEEETGGKEQFF.

The rearrangement joins TRBV6-7 to TRBJ2-5, with D perhaps matching TRBD2 (6 bases). TRBV6-7 is an ORF; its function is uncertain. The ends were cut back, 2 bases at V and 1 base at J, with 17 bases in the middle. This CDR3 has 17 amino acids. Here the CDR3 reads CASSYLGGMGSQETQYF. The CDR3 DNA reads TGTGCCAGCAGTTACCTCGGAGGGATGGGGAGCCAAGAGACCCAGTACTTC.

The chain couples TRBV18 to TRBJ1-5; D perhaps matches TRBD1 (5 bases). V was pared by 3 bases and J by 6 bases, with 9 bases between. The germline CDR1 and CDR2 sequences are KGHSH and LQKENI. The CDR3 contains 13 residues. CDR3 loop: CASSPQGSQPQHF. CDR3 sequence (DNA): TGTGCCAGCTCACCCCAGGGTAGTCAGCCCCAGCATTTT.

V gene TRBV3-1 (or the pseudogene TRBV3-2) combines with J gene TRBJ2-7; no clear D gene. Germline CDR1 LGHDT, CDR2 YNNKEL (reference sequence). This CDR3 has 14 amino acids. Between the trimmed V and J ends, which lost 0 bases and 6 bases, there was a span of 12 bases. This CDR3 is CASSQDWQTGEQYF. The CDR3 region has the DNA TGTGCCAGCAGCCAAGATTGGCAAACGGGCGAGCAGTACTTC.

This clone was recorded a few times. The chain uses TRBV6-1 and TRBJ1-5, with 9 bases matching TRBD1. Losses at the gene ends were 0 bases for V and 16 bases for J; bases not matched to a gene: 7. This CDR3 is 13 amino acids long. Germline lookup yields CDR1 MNHNS and CDR2 SASEGT. DNA of the CDR3: TGTGCCAGCAGTGAAGCGGTACCGGGACAGGGCCATTTT. This codes for CASSEAVPGQGHF.

The chain is built from TRBV30 and TRBJ1-5, with a tentative D call TRBD1 (6 bases). CDR3 size: 15 residues. Trimming pared 2 bases from V and 5 bases from J, leaving 16 bases between. From germline, CDR1 is GTSNPN and CDR2 SVGIG (reference sequence). The CDR3 protein is CAWSPTGTVYQPQHF. The CDR3 DNA is TGTGCCTGGAGTCCCACAGGGACCGTGTATCAGCCCCAGCATTTT.

The chain recombines TRBV6-5 with TRBJ2-7; maybe TRBD1 (5 bases). CDR1 and CDR2 (germline): MNHEY, SVGAGI. The CDR3 spans 11 residues. The CDR3 DNA reads as TGTTTAGGGGCGGACTCCTACGAGCAGTACTTC. Translated: CLGADSYEQYF.

The chain is built from TRBV6-5 and TRBJ1-5; D may be TRBD1 (5 bases). V shed 8 bases and J shed 0 bases, with 11 bases lying between them. Germline loops: CDR1 MNHEY, CDR2 SVGAGI. The length of the CDR3 is 14 residues. CDR3 nucleotides: TGTGCCAGCCAGGGCATAAATAGCAATCAGCCCCAGCATTTT. Translating gives CASQGINSNQPQHF.

The rearrangement links TRBV4-3 to TRBJ1-1; possibly TRBD1 for D (5 bases). In germline, CDR1 is LGHNA, CDR2 YSLEER. The CDR3 has 14 amino acids. Trimming pared 3 bases from V and 6 bases from J, leaving 14 bases between. The CDR3 spells CASSHQGRGAEAFF. The CDR3 coding sequence is TGCGCCAGCAGCCACCAGGGTAGGGGCGCTGAAGCTTTCTTT.

The rearrangement links TRBV18 to TRBJ1-2; D remains unclear. Per germline, CDR1 KGHSH and CDR2 LQKENI. This CDR3 has 14 residues. V dropped 1 base and J dropped 4 bases, with 10 bases sitting between them. CDR3 region: CASSPLEGPYGYTF. The DNA of the CDR3 is TGTGCCAGCTCACCACTTGAGGGCCCCTATGGCTACACCTTC.

The chain is built from TRBV28 and TRBJ1-4; D gene uncertain. This CDR3 spans 13 amino acids. V was shortened by 10 bases and J by 6 bases, with 15 bases between the two germline ends. Germline CDR1 reads MDHEN; CDR2 reads SYDVKM. CDR3 loop: CATANEAHEKLFF. As DNA, the CDR3 is TGTGCCACCGCCAACGAGGCCCATGAAAAACTGTTTTTT.

This rearrangement joins TRBV14 to TRBJ1-6; D is unresolved. Trimming removed 0 bases from V and 0 bases from J, with 15 bases in between. Germline values: CDR1 SGHDN, CDR2 FVKESK. The CDR3 length is 19 residues. CDR3 nucleotides: TGTGCCAGCAGCCAAGATCGGAGGCATTCGAGCTCCTATAATTCACCCCTCCACTTT. Amino acids: CASSQDRRHSSSYNSPLHF.

The chain couples TRBV28 to TRBJ1-3; D gene unclear. The germline V gene encodes CDR1 MDHEN and CDR2 SYDVKM. This CDR3 is 14 amino acids long. V dropped 5 bases and J dropped 0 bases, with 8 bases sitting between them. CDR3 sequence reads: CASSGPVSGNTIYF. CDR3 sequence (DNA): TGTGCCAGCAGTGGGCCGGTCTCTGGAAACACCATATATTTT.

This clone was seen more than once but under ten times. The chain has TRBV18 and TRBJ1-5; possibly TRBD1 for D (6 bases). The germline V and J ends were trimmed by 6 bases and 2 bases, with 14 bases remaining between them. The length of the CDR3 is 15 residues. Germline CDR1 and CDR2: KGHSH and LQKENI. This CDR3 is CASSMTGRGNQPQHF. Here the CDR3 DNA reads TGTGCCAGCTCTATGACAGGTCGGGGCAATCAGCCCCAGCATTTT.

The V gene is TRBV18, the J gene TRBJ1-1; 7 positions agree with TRBD1. CDR1 KGHSH and CDR2 LQKENI come from the germline V gene. The J segment lost 5 bases and the V segment lost 3 bases, leaving 6 bases of the junction unmatched. The CDR3 has 14 residues. The CDR3: CASSPIGGWTEAFF. The CDR3 bases are TGTGCCAGCTCACCTATAGGGGGCTGGACTGAAGCTTTCTTT.

By share of the sample, this clone is medium-sized (0.01 to 0.1%). The chain carries TRBV3-1 (or the pseudogene TRBV3-2) and TRBJ2-2; D is uncertain. The V gene's germline CDR1 is LGHDT and CDR2 YNNKEL (reference sequence). The ends were cut back, 5 bases at V and 0 bases at J, with 7 bases in the middle. The CDR3 has 14 residues. The CDR3 sequence: CASSFSANTGELFF. DNA for the CDR3: TGTGCCAGCAGCTTCAGCGCGAACACCGGGGAGCTGTTTTTT.

The chain recombines TRBV7-3 with TRBJ2-2; D is unresolved. V was trimmed by 1 base and J by 0 bases, leaving 12 bases between them. This CDR3 region has 17 residues. Germline values: CDR1 SGHTA, CDR2 FQGTGA. The CDR3 here is CASSLNRFVANTGELFF. The CDR3 region has the DNA TGTGCCAGCAGCTTAAATAGATTCGTCGCGAACACCGGGGAGCTGTTTTTT.